The rows below give T cell receptor beta chains drawn from one sample of a study of blood T cell repertoires in COVID-19. Assay used: immunoSEQ multiplex PCR; TCRdb lists only in-frame clones, some missing. This table has 300,000 to 350,000 clones, around nine tenths appearing once. Sequencing was done on a sample of PBMCs or T cells enriched from blood (not recorded which). Receptors were obtained from a man under 40 who had recovered from COVID-19. The CDR3 runs from the conserved cysteine through the conserved F or W. D genes are given only for firm matches. The size entry is marked missing in some rows and otherwise reads once, few, many or a size class.

16	TRBV7-7	TRBJ2-1	NA	TRBD2	CASSPTGTSNWGEQFF	TGTGCCAGCAGCCCAACCGGGACTAGCAATTGGGGTGAGCAGTTCTTC
14	TRBV3-1/TRBV3-2	TRBJ1-2	once	TRBD1	CASSPRTGTYGYTF	TGTGCCAGCAGTCCGAGGACAGGAACCTATGGCTACACCTTC
17	TRBV5-1	TRBJ2-3	NA	TRBD1	CASSLQPGTGGTDTQYF	TGCGCCAGCAGCTTGCAGCCCGGGACAGGGGGAACAGATACGCAGTATTTT
15	TRBV9	TRBJ2-2	NA	NA	CASSPRDINTGELFF	TGTGCCAGCAGCCCGAGGGACATTAACACCGGGGAGCTGTTTTTT
15	TRBV10-2	TRBJ2-1	NA	NA	CASSELTGYYNEQFF	TGCGCCAGCAGTGAGTTAACAGGGTACTACAATGAGCAGTTCTTC
13	TRBV5-6	TRBJ1-4	few	NA	CASSFTGNEKLFF	TGTGCCAGCAGCTTCACAGGGAATGAAAAACTGTTTTTT
15	TRBV19	TRBJ2-1	NA	NA	CASSINGVADHEQFF	TGTGCCAGTAGTATAAATGGGGTAGCGGATCATGAGCAGTTCTTC
15	TRBV6-5	TRBJ2-6	NA	TRBD2	CASSPGGSGANVLTF	TGTGCCAGCAGCCCGGGGGGCTCTGGGGCCAACGTCCTGACTTTC
15	TRBV11-2	TRBJ1-1	NA	NA	CASSPWTAMNTEAFF	TGTGCCAGCAGCCCATGGACAGCTATGAACACTGAAGCTTTCTTT
15	TRBV19	TRBJ2-5	NA	TRBD2	CASGTSGGAIETQYF	TGTGCCAGTGGGACTAGCGGGGGGGCCATAGAGACCCAGTACTTC
16	TRBV5-1	TRBJ2-7	NA	NA	CASSFIQGSFSYEQYF	TGCGCCAGCAGCTTTATTCAGGGAAGTTTCTCCTACGAGCAGTACTTC
13	TRBV5-5	TRBJ2-7	NA	TRBD2	CASSFGTNYEQYF	TGTGCCAGCAGCTTCGGGACTAACTACGAGCAGTACTTC
15	TRBV4-2	TRBJ2-7	NA	TRBD1	CASSQVGTGPYEQYF	TGTGCCAGCAGCCAAGTTGGGACAGGTCCCTACGAGCAGTACTTC
14	TRBV28	TRBJ1-3	NA	NA	CASRDRRGGNTIYF	TGTGCCAGCAGGGACAGACGCGGTGGAAACACCATATATTTT
12	TRBV29-1	TRBJ2-5	once	NA	CSVEKGSETQYF	TGCAGCGTTGAAAAGGGGTCAGAGACCCAGTACTTC
13	TRBV11-3	TRBJ2-3	NA	NA	CASSLSSTDTQYF	TGTGCCAGCAGTCTTTCCAGCACAGATACGCAGTATTTT